Shown below are 2 T cell receptor beta chains from a single sample sequenced in a study of CD8 T cells in acute hepatitis C reinfection. Assay used: immunoSEQ multiplex PCR; TCRdb lists only in-frame clones, some missing. The table shows 30,000 to 40,000 clones, with approximately 85% occurring only once. Stated time point: naive CD8 control sorted from an acute-time-point sample. Sequenced: naive CD8+ T cells from PBMCs. All receptors derive from a woman in her late teens or twenties who spontaneously cleared hepatitis C infection.

In this sample, this clone turned up a few times. V and J are TRBV5-1 and TRBJ1-1, with unresolved D. The CDR3 runs 11 residues. Germline CDR1 and CDR2: SGHRS and YFSETQ. V shed 6 bases and J shed 4 bases, with 7 bases lying between them. CDR3 protein: CASKMGTEAFF. The CDR3 bases are TGCGCCAGCAAAATGGGCACTGAAGCTTTCTTT.

This chain uses TRBV6-1 with TRBJ1-1; TRBD1 might be the D (6 bases). Trimming removed 4 bases at V and 2 bases at J, with 11 bases between. Germline CDR1 and CDR2: MNHNS and SASEGT. The CDR3 contains 14 residues. The CDR3, as DNA: TGTGCCAGCAGTGTTAGGGGGTTCAACACTGAAGCTTTCTTT. It translates to CASSVRGFNTEAFF.